What follows are 28 T cell receptor beta chains derived from one specimen sequenced in a study of identifying expanded T cells in peripheral blood. Some clones are missing from TCRdb's copy, which holds only in-frame ones; the method was immunoSEQ multiplex PCR. The sample lists about 82,000 clones, 70% to 90% occurring once. The sample consisted of blood. The receptor set was obtained from a person aged 18 to 75 in good health.

In its sample, this clone was seen once. The J gene is TRBJ2-2, the V gene TRBV5-4; possible D gene TRBD1, 5 bases. CDR1 SGHNT and CDR2 YYREEE come from the germline V gene (reference sequence). This CDR3 comprises 16 residues. The V gene lost 4 bases and the J gene lost 4 bases, with 17 bases spanning the gap. The CDR3 protein is CASSVRTTLSTGELFF. The CDR3 DNA sequence: TGTGCCAGCAGCGTCCGGACAACCTTGAGCACCGGGGAGCTGTTTTTT.

This chain joins TRBV19 and TRBJ1-1, with no clear D. The V end was cut by 3 bases, the J end by 6 bases, with 5 bases between. Germline CDR1 is LNHDA and CDR2 is SQIVND (reference sequence). The CDR3 contains 11 residues. The DNA for the CDR3 is TGTGCCAGTAGTATTCAGGCTGAAGCTTTCTTT. Its protein product is CASSIQAEAFF.

The chain couples TRBV29-1 to TRBJ2-6; D uncertain. Germline CDR1 SQVTM, CDR2 ANQGSEA. The CDR3 spans 13 residues. The germline V and J ends were trimmed by 6 bases and 1 base, with 7 bases remaining between them. The CDR3 loop is CSVAGSGANVLTF. In nucleotides, the CDR3 is TGCAGCGTCGCCGGTTCTGGGGCCAACGTCCTGACTTTC.

V gene TRBV2 combines with J gene TRBJ2-1; 8 nucleotides match TRBD2. CDR3 length: 15 amino acids. Germline assignment: CDR1 SNHLY and CDR2 FYNNEI. V was pared by 2 bases and J by 7 bases, with 7 bases of the junction left unmatched. CDR3 amino acids: CASSESGGKFNEQFF. The CDR3 DNA is TGTGCCAGCAGTGAATCGGGGGGGAAATTTAATGAGCAGTTCTTC. The variable domain in full, completed from reference TRBV2 and TRBJ2-1, reads EPEVTQTPSHQVTQMGQEVILRCVPISNHLYFYWYRQILGQKVEFLVSFYNNEISEKSEIFDDQFSVERPDGSNFTLKIRSTKLEDSAMYFCASSESGGKFNEQFFGPGTRLTVL.

V gene TRBV7-8 combines with J gene TRBJ1-5; D may be TRBD1 (6 bases). V lost 5 bases and J 3 bases, leaving 17 bases between the germline ends. Germline values: CDR1 SGHVS, CDR2 FQNEAQ. The CDR3 has 16 residues. Here the CDR3 reads CASSRGGKGFNQPQHF. The CDR3, as DNA: TGTGCCAGCAGCAGAGGGGGGAAAGGGTTCAATCAGCCCCAGCATTTT.

The rearrangement links TRBV4-3 to TRBJ1-1; 7 bases map to TRBD1. Trimming at V came to 5 bases and at J to 1 base, leaving 4 bases not matched to a gene. CDR3 size: 14 residues. Germline CDR1 reads LGHNA; CDR2 reads YSLEER. CDR3 loop: CASSSQGGNTEAFF. CDR3 sequence (DNA): TGCGCCAGCAGCTCCCAGGGGGGGAACACTGAAGCTTTCTTT.

The chain joins TRBV4-2 to TRBJ1-5, with a weak D call TRBD1 (5 bases). Deletions cut 0 bases from V and 7 bases from J, with 13 bases between. CDR1 is LGHNA and CDR2 is YNFKEQ in the germline V gene. This CDR3 has 15 amino acids. The CDR3 DNA follows: TGTGCCAGCAGCCAAGATCGGGTCGGGGGGCAGCCCCAGCATTTT. This encodes CASSQDRVGGQPQHF.

This chain joins TRBV7-3 and TRBJ2-7; 8 bases align to TRBD2. The germline V gene encodes CDR1 SGHTA and CDR2 FQGTGA. J was trimmed by 4 bases and V by 5 bases; bases with no gene match: 10. This CDR3 is 15 amino acids long. The CDR3 reads CASSLSGTKEYEQYF. Written as DNA, the CDR3 is TGTGCCAGCAGCCTTAGCGGGACGAAGGAATACGAGCAGTACTTC.

This rearrangement joins TRBV6-6 to TRBJ2-7; D possibly matches TRBD1 or TRBD2 (5 bases each). With 5 bases removed from V and 3 bases from J, the gap between germline ends came to 17 bases. The CDR3 totals 15 residues. The germline CDR1 and CDR2 sequences are MNHNY and SVGAGI (reference sequence). The CDR3 here is CASSPLLRDRYEQYF. DNA for the CDR3: TGTGCCAGCAGTCCCCTTTTGAGGGACCGCTACGAGCAGTACTTC.

The chain joins TRBV4-3 to TRBJ2-7; a weak D match, TRBD1 (6 bases). This CDR3 has 16 amino acids. With 0 bases removed from V and 3 bases from J, the gap between germline ends came to 15 bases. CDR1 is LGHNA, CDR2 YSLEER, per germline. The CDR3 protein is CASSQDLEGDIYEQYF. The CDR3 DNA follows: TGCGCCAGCAGCCAAGATCTCGAGGGGGACATCTACGAGCAGTACTTC.

The chain joins TRBV19 to TRBJ2-2, with D unresolved. V lost 8 bases and J lost 6, with 13 bases in between. The germline gives CDR1 LNHDA, CDR2 SQIVND (reference sequence). The CDR3 consists of 13 residues. The CDR3 reads CASVGPSSGELFF. The CDR3 DNA reads TGTGCCAGTGTTGGACCTAGTTCCGGGGAGCTGTTTTTT.

The chain combines TRBV5-1 with TRBJ2-6; D unclear. The length of the CDR3 is 18 residues. With 4 bases removed from V and 4 bases from J, the gap between germline ends came to 21 bases. CDR1 and CDR2 from the germline V gene are SGHRS and YFSETQ. The CDR3 protein is CASSERHFGSLGANVLTF. For the CDR3, the DNA is TGCGCCAGCAGCGAAAGACACTTTGGGTCTCTGGGGGCCAACGTCCTGACTTTC.

This clone was counted only a few times. The genes are TRBV6-5 and TRBJ1-5; D remains unclear. V was shortened by 2 bases and J by 0 bases, with 5 bases between the two germline ends. The CDR3 length is 14 residues. The germline CDR1 and CDR2 sequences are MNHEY and SVGAGI. The CDR3 DNA sequence: TGTGCCAGCAGTTACAGGGATAGCAATCAGCCCCAGCATTTT. Encoded protein: CASSYRDSNQPQHF.

The CDR3 protein is CASSLVGSGSRNEQFF. CDR3 coding DNA: TGTGCCAGCAGCTTAGTCGGTAGCGGGAGCCGGAATGAGCAGTTCTTC. The rearrangement joins TRBV7-9 to TRBJ2-1, with TRBD2 matching 9 bases. The CDR3 is made up of 16 amino acids. In germline, CDR1 is SEHNR, CDR2 FQNEAQ (reference sequence). J lost 7 bases, V lost 1 base, and 8 bases had no gene match.

The chain joins TRBV27 to TRBJ2-7, with 7 bases aligning to TRBD2. The germline CDR1 and CDR2 sequences are MNHEY and SMNVEV (reference sequence). The CDR3 is 13 residues long. With 6 bases clipped from V and 2 bases from J, the junction kept 4 bases outside the gene matches. The CDR3 loop is CASSFAGAYEQYF. CDR3 bases: TGTGCCAGCAGCTTCGCGGGGGCCTACGAGCAGTACTTC.

The CDR3 nucleotides read TGTGCCAGCAGCCAGACTAGCGGGAGCTCCTACGAGCAGTACTTC. Its protein is CASSQTSGSSYEQYF. The gene calls are TRBV4-2 and TRBJ2-7; 12 nucleotides match TRBD2. The length of the CDR3 is 15 residues. Germline lookup yields CDR1 LGHNA and CDR2 YNFKEQ. The J segment lost 0 bases and the V segment lost 3 bases, leaving 0 bases of the junction unmatched.

The chain recombines TRBV7-9 with TRBJ1-1; the D is unclear. The CDR3 sequence is 14 residues long. CDR1 SEHNR and CDR2 FQNEAQ come from the germline V gene (reference sequence). V lost 5 bases and J lost 0, with 10 bases in between. CDR3 coding DNA: TGTGCCAGCAGCGGAGACACCCTGAACACTGAAGCTTTCTTT. It specifies CASSGDTLNTEAFF.

The chain is built from TRBV5-1 and TRBJ1-5; D is uncertain. The germline gives CDR1 SGHRS, CDR2 YFSETQ. The CDR3 has 14 residues. Trimming took 0 bases from V and 5 from J, leaving 9 bases between them. The CDR3 bases are TGCGCCAGCAGCTTGGGTAGTCGGCATCAGCCCCAGCATTTT. This sequence encodes CASSLGSRHQPQHF.

This chain links TRBV4-3 with TRBJ1-1, with D maybe TRBD1 (5 bases). The ends were cut back, 4 bases at V and 8 bases at J, with 17 bases in the middle. CDR1 LGHNA and CDR2 YSLEER come from the germline V gene. This CDR3 is built from 14 residues. The CDR3 sequence is CASSRAPDSGEAFF. The CDR3 nucleotides are TGCGCCAGCAGCCGCGCCCCCGACAGCGGGGAAGCTTTCTTT.

V is TRBV11-3 and J is TRBJ2-2, with unresolved D. This CDR3 comprises 15 residues. Trimming took off 4 bases at V and 5 bases at J, with 14 bases between the two ends. Germline V gene sequence: CDR1 SGHNT, CDR2 YENEEA. CDR3 protein: CASSSSSMGTGELFF. The CDR3 bases are TGTGCCAGCAGCTCTAGTTCTATGGGGACCGGGGAGCTGTTTTTT.

The rearrangement uses TRBV7-2 and TRBJ1-4; TRBD1 might be the D (6 bases). Per germline, CDR1 SGHTA and CDR2 FQGNSA. The V and J ends lost 1 base and 8 bases respectively, with 11 bases between them. The CDR3 covers 14 residues. CDR3 residues: CASSLVWRGEKLFF. CDR3 sequence (DNA): TGTGCCAGCAGCTTAGTCTGGAGGGGGGAAAAACTGTTTTTT.

The chain uses TRBV2 and TRBJ1-6; D unresolved. Germline lookup yields CDR1 SNHLY and CDR2 FYNNEI. The CDR3 covers 13 residues. V was clipped by 6 bases and J by 7 bases, with 10 bases between them. The CDR3 loop reads CASRLRWNSPLHF. In DNA, the CDR3 is TGTGCCAGCAGACTTCGATGGAATTCACCCCTCCACTTT. Using reference TRBV2 and TRBJ1-6 for the parts outside the CDR3, the full variable domain is EPEVTQTPSHQVTQMGQEVILRCVPISNHLYFYWYRQILGQKVEFLVSFYNNEISEKSEIFDDQFSVERPDGSNFTLKIRSTKLEDSAMYFCASRLRWNSPLHFGNGTRLTVT.

This chain joins TRBV10-2 and TRBJ2-7, with D unresolved. Germline values: CDR1 WSHSY, CDR2 SAAADI. The CDR3 loop spans 12 amino acids. V was clipped by 6 bases and J by 7 bases, with 13 bases between them. The CDR3 bases are TGCGCCAGCAGGGACCCCCAATGGGAGCAGTACTTC. Its protein is CASRDPQWEQYF.

This chain uses TRBV5-4 with TRBJ2-6; no reliable D call. In germline, CDR1 is SGHNT, CDR2 YYREEE (reference sequence). V was shortened by 4 bases and J by 2 bases, with 7 bases between the two germline ends. CDR3 length equals 14 residues. The CDR3 spells CASSVGTGANVLTF. Written as DNA, the CDR3 is TGTGCCAGCAGCGTGGGGACTGGGGCCAACGTCCTGACTTTC.

This clone was detected a few times. V gene TRBV12-5 combines with J gene TRBJ1-5; tentatively, D is TRBD1 (5 bases). V was trimmed by 3 bases and J by 3 bases, leaving 9 bases between them. Germline lookup yields CDR1 LGHNT and CDR2 FRNRAP. This CDR3 region has 14 residues. The CDR3 protein is CASGFGGDNQPQHF. For the CDR3, the DNA is TGTGCTAGTGGTTTTGGGGGGGACAATCAGCCCCAGCATTTT.

The chain combines TRBV6-5 with TRBJ2-5; 8 bases line up with TRBD2. Losses at the gene ends were 5 bases for V and 6 bases for J; bases not matched to a gene: 11. The germline CDR1 and CDR2 sequences are MNHEY and SVGAGI. The CDR3 contains 15 residues. CDR3 sequence: CASSLGAGALKTQYF. DNA of the CDR3: TGTGCCAGCAGTCTAGGAGCGGGAGCTTTGAAGACCCAGTACTTC.

The chain joins TRBV6-1 to TRBJ1-1; 7 positions match TRBD1. Losses at the gene ends were 11 bases for V and 8 bases for J; bases not matched to a gene: 11. Germline V gene sequence: CDR1 MNHNS, CDR2 SASEGT. This CDR3 region has 12 residues. The CDR3 is CAGRRGGGEAFF. The CDR3 DNA is TGTGCCGGCCGCCGAGGGGGCGGGGAAGCTTTCTTT.

The V call is TRBV5-1, the J call TRBJ1-2; TRBD1 matches 11 bases. The CDR3 length is 15 residues. The V and J ends lost 2 bases and 5 bases, in that order; junction bases with no gene match: 5. Germline CDR1 reads SGHRS; CDR2 reads YFSETQ. The CDR3 reads CASSLRTGGAYGYTF. The DNA for the CDR3 is TGCGCCAGCAGCTTACGGACAGGGGGCGCGTATGGCTACACCTTC.